This note documents a single T cell receptor (beta chain) sequence. Generated by immunoSEQ multiplex PCR, the TCRdb table keeps only in-frame clones and is missing some. The sample lists over 150,000 clones, about 90% occurring once. Germline CDR1 reads WNHNN; CDR2 reads SYGVQD (reference sequence). V was shortened by 0 bases and J by 2 bases, with 14 bases between the two germline ends. This CDR3 is built from 17 residues. The data originate from a study of control samples from healthy donors and cancer patients. The chain is built from TRBV10-1 and TRBJ1-5; D is perhaps TRBD1 (5 bases). Specimen: blood. The receptor was derived from a woman aged 40 to 50 in good health. In DNA form, the CDR3 reads TGCGCCAGCAGTGAGTCTGGGCCTTCCAGGGGCAATCAGCCCCAGCATTTT. Encoded protein: CASSESGPSRGNQPQHF.